The following is a T cell receptor (beta chain) sequence with its context. This entry comes from a study of CD8 T cells in Susac syndrome. When the RNA was reverse transcribed, random hexamers were used with an input of about 0.45 to 1 ug. TCRdb re-derived calls from the immunoSEQ multiplex PCR reads in MiXCR, one entry per CDR3 protein. Of 150,000 to 200,000 distinct CDR3 sequences in the sample, 93% were seen once. Specimen: CD4+ T cells from PBMCs. This clonotype was obtained from a human donor in good health.

The CDR3 coding sequence is TGCAGCGTTGGAGCCCCTGACTATGGCTACACCTTC. Its protein is CSVGAPDYGYTF. The rearrangement uses TRBV29-1 and TRBJ1-2; D is unclear. This CDR3 region has 12 residues. The V end lost 4 bases, the J end lost 3 bases, and 9 bases lay between the germline ends. Germline CDR1 is SQVTM and CDR2 is ANQGSEA.